This is a list of T cell receptor beta chains from one sample in a study of T cell changes during pregnancy in multiple sclerosis. Some clones are missing from TCRdb's copy, which holds only in-frame ones; the method was immunoSEQ multiplex PCR. The table records some 93,000 clones, roughly 92% of them present only once. Sequencing was performed on peripheral blood, taken after pregnancy. Receptors originate from a female donor with multiple sclerosis, enrolled in a pregnancy study. The CDR3 runs from the conserved cysteine through the conserved F or W. The D gene is left open where the match is weak. Some rows mark clone size as missing; the rest say once, few, many or name a class of expanded clone.

D: -
V: TRBV6-5
J: TRBJ1-1
size: few
CDR3: CASSYRAEAFF
DNA: TGTGCCAGCAGTTACCGGGCTGAAGCTTTCTTT

D: -
V: TRBV18
J: TRBJ1-2
size: -
CDR3: CASSPGADGYTF
DNA: TGTGCCAGCTCACCAGGGGCAGATGGCTACACCTTC

D: -
V: TRBV5-1
J: TRBJ2-5
size: -
CDR3: CASSLLAFQETQYF
DNA: TGCGCCAGCAGCTTGTTGGCTTTCCAAGAGACCCAGTACTTC

D: -
V: TRBV11-2
J: TRBJ1-6
size: -
CDR3: CASSLGGQGNSPLHF
DNA: TGTGCCAGCAGCTTGGGCGGGCAGGGGAATTCACCCCTCCACTTT

D: TRBD1
V: TRBV27
J: TRBJ2-7
size: -
CDR3: CASRAGTDYEQYF
DNA: TGTGCCAGCAGGGCCGGGACAGACTACGAGCAGTACTTC

D: -
V: TRBV5-1
J: TRBJ1-3
size: few
CDR3: CASSLDQSGNTIYF
DNA: TGCGCCAGCAGCTTGGACCAGTCTGGAAACACCATATATTTT

D: -
V: TRBV4-2
J: TRBJ1-6
size: -
CDR3: CASSPQTQTNSPLHF
DNA: TGTGCCAGCAGCCCTCAGACCCAGACAAATTCACCCCTCCACTTT

D: -
V: TRBV30
J: TRBJ1-5
size: -
CDR3: CAWMVKTGYQPQHF
DNA: TGTGCCTGGATGGTCAAGACAGGCTATCAGCCCCAGCATTTT

D: TRBD1
V: TRBV2
J: TRBJ1-2
size: -
CDR3: CAAERTGNGYTF
DNA: TGTGCCGCTGAGAGGACAGGGAATGGCTACACCTTC

D: TRBD2
V: TRBV2
J: TRBJ2-1
size: -
CDR3: CASKPSGIGGEQFF
DNA: TGTGCCAGCAAGCCTAGCGGGATTGGGGGTGAGCAGTTCTTC

D: TRBD1
V: TRBV19
J: TRBJ2-5
size: -
CDR3: CASSIQPGQGTQETQYF
DNA: TGTGCCAGTAGTATACAACCGGGACAGGGAACCCAAGAGACCCAGTACTTC

D: TRBD1
V: TRBV30
J: TRBJ1-5
size: -
CDR3: CAWNRTGGHQPQHF
DNA: TGTGCCTGGAATAGAACAGGGGGCCATCAGCCCCAGCATTTT

D: -
V: TRBV7-3
J: TRBJ2-1
size: -
CDR3: CASSSPTVYNEQFF
DNA: TGTGCCAGCAGCTCGCCGACAGTTTACAATGAGCAGTTCTTC

D: TRBD2
V: TRBV7-8
J: TRBJ2-1
size: once
CDR3: CASSLPPGLADTYNEQFF
DNA: TGTGCCAGCAGCCTTCCCCCCGGACTAGCGGATACCTACAATGAGCAGTTCTTC

D: TRBD1
V: TRBV7-9
J: TRBJ1-2
size: -
CDR3: CASSWAGQGAGGYTF
DNA: TGTGCCAGCAGCTGGGCGGGACAGGGGGCCGGTGGCTACACCTTC

D: -
V: TRBV5-6
J: TRBJ2-1
size: -
CDR3: CASSVFEEKDEQFF
DNA: TGTGCCAGCAGCGTCTTCGAGGAGAAGGATGAGCAGTTCTTC

D: TRBD2
V: TRBV4-3
J: TRBJ2-7
size: once
CDR3: CASSQDPASGAGEQYF
DNA: TGCGCCAGCAGCCAAGATCCGGCTAGCGGGGCTGGCGAGCAGTACTTC

D: -
V: TRBV4-3
J: TRBJ1-5
size: -
CDR3: CASSQEARGNNQPQHF
DNA: TGCGCCAGCAGCCAAGAAGCACGAGGAAACAATCAGCCCCAGCATTTT

D: -
V: TRBV9
J: TRBJ2-7
size: -
CDR3: CASSVSSLGEQYF
DNA: TGTGCCAGCAGCGTCTCGTCGCTCGGGGAGCAGTACTTC

D: TRBD2
V: TRBV5-8
J: TRBJ2-2
size: -
CDR3: CASTGLAGVGTGELFF
DNA: TGTGCCAGCACTGGACTAGCGGGAGTAGGAACCGGGGAGCTGTTTTTT

D: TRBD2
V: TRBV11-2
J: TRBJ2-7
size: -
CDR3: CASSLPGGASYEQYF
DNA: TGTGCCAGCAGCCTCCCGGGAGGTGCGTCCTACGAGCAGTACTTC

D: TRBD2
V: TRBV18
J: TRBJ2-1
size: -
CDR3: CASSSGLYNEQFF
DNA: TGTGCCAGCTCATCGGGACTATACAATGAGCAGTTCTTC

D: -
V: TRBV7-6
J: TRBJ2-5
size: -
CDR3: CASSQQETQYF
DNA: TGTGCCAGCAGCCAGCAAGAGACCCAGTACTTC

D: TRBD1
V: TRBV2
J: TRBJ1-5
size: -
CDR3: CASSRNRGQPQHF
DNA: TGTGCCAGCAGTAGAAACAGGGGACAGCCCCAGCATTTT

D: TRBD1
V: TRBV29-1
J: TRBJ1-6
size: once
CDR3: CSVVDREGSPLHF
DNA: TGCAGCGTTGTGGACAGGGAGGGTTCACCCCTCCACTTT

D: -
V: TRBV5-1
J: TRBJ1-2
size: -
CDR3: CASSLGGIYGYTF
DNA: TGCGCCAGCAGCTTAGGCGGGATCTATGGCTACACCTTC

D: -
V: TRBV7-9
J: TRBJ2-1
size: -
CDR3: CASSINNEQFF
DNA: TGTGCCAGCAGCATAAACAATGAGCAGTTCTTC

D: TRBD1
V: TRBV5-1
J: TRBJ1-2
size: many
CDR3: CASSPGQFRSGYTF
DNA: TGCGCCAGCAGCCCGGGACAGTTTAGAAGTGGCTACACCTTC

D: -
V: TRBV5-1
J: TRBJ1-5
size: -
CDR3: CASPPPGNQPQHF
DNA: TGCGCCAGCCCCCCCCCGGGGAATCAGCCCCAGCATTTT

D: -
V: TRBV19
J: TRBJ2-5
size: -
CDR3: CASSMGTGKETQYF
DNA: TGTGCCAGTAGTATGGGCACAGGGAAGGAGACCCAGTACTTC

D: TRBD2
V: TRBV5-1
J: TRBJ2-5
size: -
CDR3: CASRLTGTSETPGETQYF
DNA: TGCGCCAGCAGATTAACCGGGACTAGCGAAACTCCGGGAGAGACCCAGTACTTC

D: -
V: TRBV5-1
J: TRBJ1-2
size: -
CDR3: CASSLEGVNGYTF
DNA: TGCGCCAGCAGCTTGGAGGGGGTCAATGGCTACACCTTC

D: -
V: TRBV6-5
J: TRBJ1-1
size: once
CDR3: CASSYVAGALAEAFF
DNA: TGTGCCAGCAGTTACGTCGCGGGGGCTCTCGCGGAAGCTTTCTTT

D: TRBD1
V: TRBV5-6
J: TRBJ1-4
size: -
CDR3: CASSRDRGEKLFF
DNA: TGTGCCAGCAGCCGGGACAGGGGTGAAAAACTGTTTTTT

D: -
V: TRBV18
J: TRBJ2-3
size: -
CDR3: CASSPYLEDLGTDTQYF
DNA: TGTGCCAGCTCACCTTATCTAGAGGATCTGGGCACAGATACGCAGTATTTT

D: TRBD2
V: TRBV18
J: TRBJ2-1
size: once
CDR3: CASSPLAGGYNEQFF
DNA: TGTGCCAGCTCCCCTCTAGCGGGAGGATACAATGAGCAGTTCTTC

D: -
V: TRBV5-6
J: TRBJ1-1
size: -
CDR3: CASTWGRSGAFF
DNA: TGTGCCAGCACCTGGGGGAGGTCAGGAGCTTTCTTT

D: -
V: TRBV5-1
J: TRBJ1-2
size: -
CDR3: CASSLGDSNYGYTF
DNA: TGCGCCAGCAGCTTAGGCGACAGCAACTATGGCTACACCTTC

D: -
V: TRBV2
J: TRBJ2-3
size: -
CDR3: CASSRGASYSTDTQYF
DNA: TGTGCCAGCTCCCGGGGGGCCTCCTATAGCACAGATACGCAGTATTTT

D: -
V: TRBV19
J: TRBJ1-2
size: -
CDR3: CASTRTPPGGYTF
DNA: TGTGCCAGTACGAGGACGCCGCCGGGGGGCTACACCTTC

D: -
V: TRBV7-3
J: TRBJ2-2
size: once
CDR3: CASSLGQFGELFF
DNA: TGTGCCAGCAGCTTAGGACAGTTCGGGGAGCTGTTTTTT

D: -
V: TRBV7-6
J: TRBJ1-5
size: -
CDR3: CASSLISGSNQPQHF
DNA: TGTGCCAGCAGCTTAATATCAGGTAGCAATCAGCCCCAGCATTTT

D: TRBD1
V: TRBV29-1
J: TRBJ2-3
size: -
CDR3: CSGRTGAADTQYF
DNA: TGCAGCGGTCGGACAGGGGCAGCAGATACGCAGTATTTT

D: -
V: TRBV30
J: TRBJ2-1
size: -
CDR3: CARGGSNEQFF
DNA: TGTGCTAGAGGGGGTAGCAATGAGCAGTTCTTC

D: -
V: TRBV4-2
J: TRBJ1-5
size: few
CDR3: CASSRDNSNQPQHF
DNA: TGTGCCAGCAGCCGCGATAATAGCAATCAGCCCCAGCATTTT

D: TRBD1
V: TRBV25-1
J: TRBJ1-4
size: -
CDR3: CASSAPGQGEEKLFF
DNA: TGTGCCAGCAGTGCTCCGGGACAGGGGGAGGAAAAACTGTTTTTT

D: -
V: TRBV6-1
J: TRBJ2-7
size: -
CDR3: CASKLEGQGSYEQYF
DNA: TGTGCCAGCAAATTGGAGGGGCAGGGCTCCTACGAGCAGTACTTC

D: -
V: TRBV7-2
J: TRBJ2-4
size: once
CDR3: CASSRGAGPDIQYF
DNA: TGTGCCAGCAGCCGCGGGGCGGGGCCGGACATTCAGTACTTC

D: -
V: TRBV30
J: TRBJ2-1
size: -
CDR3: CAWTGRATGEQFF
DNA: TGTGCCTGGACTGGCCGTGCTACAGGTGAGCAGTTCTTC

D: TRBD1
V: TRBV9
J: TRBJ2-1
size: -
CDR3: CASRKGQGTDNEQFF
DNA: TGTGCCAGCAGAAAGGGACAGGGGACTGACAATGAGCAGTTCTTC

D: -
V: TRBV11-1
J: TRBJ1-2
size: -
CDR3: CASSLGYSPNYGYTF
DNA: TGTGCCAGCAGCTTAGGATACAGCCCAAACTATGGCTACACCTTC

D: TRBD2
V: TRBV2
J: TRBJ2-1
size: -
CDR3: CASSVGLGVNEQFF
DNA: TGTGCCAGCAGTGTCGGACTAGGGGTCAATGAGCAGTTCTTC

D: -
V: TRBV11-2
J: TRBJ1-3
size: -
CDR3: CASSSTPSSGNTIYF
DNA: TGTGCCAGCAGCTCAACCCCGAGCTCTGGAAACACCATATATTTT

D: TRBD1
V: TRBV9
J: TRBJ1-2
size: once
CDR3: CASSVAPDRSGGYTF
DNA: TGTGCCAGCAGCGTAGCTCCGGACAGGTCAGGTGGTTACACCTTC

D: -
V: TRBV19
J: TRBJ2-1
size: -
CDR3: CASLPRSGAHNEQFF
DNA: TGTGCCAGCCTCCCGAGGTCGGGAGCCCACAATGAGCAGTTCTTC

D: TRBD2
V: TRBV6-5
J: TRBJ2-1
size: -
CDR3: CASSYSGLPSDNEQFF
DNA: TGTGCCAGCAGTTACTCGGGACTACCCTCCGACAATGAGCAGTTCTTC

D: TRBD1
V: TRBV7-9
J: TRBJ1-3
size: -
CDR3: CAGRTGEGNTIYF
DNA: TGTGCCGGAAGGACAGGGGAAGGAAACACCATATATTTT

D: -
V: TRBV19
J: TRBJ1-2
size: -
CDR3: CATASWTNYGYTF
DNA: TGTGCCACCGCGTCTTGGACAAACTATGGCTACACCTTC

D: TRBD1
V: TRBV6-5
J: TRBJ1-2
size: -
CDR3: CASSYSAQGALRGYTF
DNA: TGTGCCAGCAGTTACTCCGCACAGGGGGCTCTTAGAGGCTACACCTTC

D: TRBD2
V: TRBV2
J: TRBJ2-6
size: -
CDR3: CASIELAGKSYSGANVLTF
DNA: TGTGCCAGCATCGAACTAGCGGGGAAATCCTACTCTGGGGCCAACGTCCTGACTTTC